The 27 T cell receptor beta chains presented below share a single source sample, sequenced in a study of OX40 agonist ivuxolimab in advanced cancers. The repertoire was sequenced with immunoSEQ multiplex PCR; TCRdb's copy has only in-frame clones and lacks some. The sample has roughly 67,000 clones; nearly 90% are singletons. Sequencing was performed on CD4+ or CD8+ T cells sorted from blood, taken in a trial of the OX40 agonist ivuxolimab. All receptors derive from an adult with an advanced solid tumor such as melanoma, head and neck, liver or kidney cancer.

The chain combines TRBV27 with TRBJ2-1; TRBD1 aligns across 9 bases. Germline CDR1 and CDR2: MNHEY and SMNVEV (reference sequence). V dropped 5 bases and J dropped 7; count of bases not matched to a gene: 9. CDR3 length equals 15 residues. The CDR3, as DNA: TGTGCCAGCAGTACAACAGGGGGCAGGTGGAATGAGCAGTTCTTC. Encoded protein: CASSTTGGRWNEQFF.

The chain carries TRBV5-4 and TRBJ2-3; 7 bases match TRBD1. With V trimmed by 3 bases and J by 3 bases, 4 bases remained unmatched. CDR3 length equals 14 residues. CDR1 and CDR2 (germline): SGHNT, YYREEE (reference sequence). The CDR3 bases are TGTGCCAGCAGCTCTAGACAGGGAACAGATACGCAGTATTTT. As protein: CASSSRQGTDTQYF.

The V call is TRBV6-1, the J call TRBJ1-1; D remains unclear. CDR3 length equals 13 residues. Germline CDR1 MNHNS, CDR2 SASEGT. Trimming removed 0 bases from V and 9 bases from J, with 11 bases in between. CDR3 loop: CASSEAGGVKAFF. As DNA, the CDR3 is TGTGCCAGCAGTGAAGCGGGCGGGGTTAAAGCTTTCTTT.

V gene TRBV7-9 combines with J gene TRBJ2-7; no clear D. CDR1 SEHNR and CDR2 FQNEAQ come from the germline V gene (reference sequence). Trimming stripped 0 bases from V and 4 bases from J, with 10 bases between. The CDR3 extends over 14 amino acids. The CDR3 nucleotides read TGTGCCAGCAGCTTAGCGGGAAACGAATACGAGCAGTACTTC. Translated: CASSLAGNEYEQYF.

The rearrangement uses TRBV14 and TRBJ2-1, with 9 bases that match TRBD1. This CDR3 has 18 amino acids. Germline lookup yields CDR1 SGHDN and CDR2 FVKESK. J lost 3 bases, V lost 5 bases, and 14 bases had no gene match. The CDR3 loop reads CASSADRGWTGRYNEQFF. The CDR3 DNA sequence: TGTGCCAGCAGCGCCGACAGGGGGTGGACCGGCCGCTACAATGAGCAGTTCTTC.

The V call is TRBV11-2, the J call TRBJ1-4; no reliable D call. The CDR3 covers 15 residues. The V gene's germline CDR1 is SGHAT and CDR2 FQNNGV. V dropped 0 bases and J dropped 5 bases, with 10 bases sitting between them. CDR3: CASSLEGLKNEKLFF. CDR3 sequence (DNA): TGTGCCAGCAGCTTAGAGGGTTTAAAAAATGAAAAACTGTTTTTT.

This sequence joins TRBV28 and TRBJ1-4, with D unresolved. The germline V gene has CDR1 MDHEN and CDR2 SYDVKM. This CDR3 has 14 amino acids. V was clipped by 9 bases and J by 5 bases, with 16 bases between them. The CDR3 reads CASRGRNLNEKLFF. Here the CDR3 DNA reads TGTGCCAGTCGTGGGAGGAACCTAAATGAAAAACTGTTTTTT.

V and J are TRBV28 and TRBJ2-2; D gene unclear. The CDR3 extends over 11 amino acids. The germline V gene has CDR1 MDHEN and CDR2 SYDVKM. V was cut by 5 bases and J by 6 bases, with 4 bases left in between. The CDR3 DNA follows: TGTGCCAGCAGTCCCCCCGGGGAGCTGTTTTTT. Encoded protein: CASSPPGELFF.

The rearrangement uses TRBV7-2 and TRBJ2-7; D uncertain. The CDR3 has 13 amino acids. Trimming took 5 bases from V and 5 from J, leaving 13 bases between them. Germline CDR1 and CDR2: SGHTA and FQGNSA. The CDR3 protein is CASSTRRGNEQYF. DNA of the CDR3: TGTGCCAGCAGCACCCGCCGAGGTAACGAGCAGTACTTC.

The chain couples TRBV7-9 to TRBJ2-1; D may be TRBD1 or TRBD2 (7 bases each). V lost 1 base, J lost 0 bases, and 19 bases lay in between. This CDR3 is 19 amino acids long. CDR1 SEHNR and CDR2 FQNEAQ come from the germline V gene (reference sequence). This CDR3 reads CASSLGLSAGDSSYNEQFF. CDR3 nucleotide sequence: TGTGCCAGCAGCTTAGGACTCAGTGCGGGGGACAGCTCCTACAATGAGCAGTTCTTC.

The rearrangement uses TRBV28 and TRBJ2-4; D is perhaps TRBD1 (6 bases). The CDR3 totals 14 residues. The germline CDR1 and CDR2 sequences are MDHEN and SYDVKM. Trimming cost V 6 bases and J 5 bases, with 14 bases left between them. The CDR3, as DNA: TGTGCCAGCAGAACTGACAGGATCCAAAACATTCAGTACTTC. Translation: CASRTDRIQNIQYF.

V gene TRBV7-3 combines with J gene TRBJ2-1; 7 bases map to TRBD2. Losses at the gene ends were 2 bases for V and 5 bases for J; bases not matched to a gene: 9. The CDR3 extends over 16 amino acids. Germline-derived CDR1 and CDR2 are SGHTA and FQGTGA. The CDR3 spells CASSLLAGTDNNEQFF. CDR3 coding DNA: TGTGCCAGCAGCTTATTAGCGGGCACCGATAACAATGAGCAGTTCTTC.

This rearrangement joins TRBV16 to TRBJ2-4; D perhaps matches TRBD2 (5 bases). Germline V gene data show CDR1 as KGHSY and CDR2 as FQNENV. The V end was cut by 1 base, the J end by 7 bases, with 5 bases between. The CDR3 is made up of 12 amino acids. CDR3 loop: CASSQLANIQYF. The CDR3 bases are TGTGCCAGCAGCCAATTAGCGAACATTCAGTACTTC.

J is TRBJ2-4 and V is TRBV18; the match to TRBD1 covers 7 bases. Trimming cost V 1 base and J 0 bases; bases outside gene matches: 12. Germline lookup yields CDR1 KGHSH and CDR2 LQKENI. The CDR3 extends over 19 amino acids. The CDR3 DNA follows: TGTGCCAGCTCACCACTTGCGGCAGGGGGTTCCCTAGCCAAAAACATTCAGTACTTC. It is translated as CASSPLAAGGSLAKNIQYF. The full variable domain, in which reference TRBV18 and TRBJ2-4 provide the parts outside the CDR3, is NAGVMQNPRHLVRRRGQEARLRCSPMKGHSHVYWYRQLPEEGLKFMVYLQKENIIDESGMPKERFSAEFPKEGPSILRIQQVVRGDSAAYFCASSPLAAGGSLAKNIQYFGAGTRLSVL.

The chain joins TRBV18 to TRBJ2-7, with TRBD2 identical over 8 bases. CDR1 is KGHSH, CDR2 LQKENI, per germline. J was trimmed by 9 bases and V by 5 bases; bases with no gene match: 9. The CDR3 has 13 residues. The CDR3 reads CASSETSVSGQYF. CDR3 nucleotide sequence: TGTGCCAGCTCAGAGACTAGCGTCTCAGGGCAGTACTTC. The complete variable domain, with remaining parts taken from reference TRBV18 and TRBJ2-7, reads NAGVMQNPRHLVRRRGQEARLRCSPMKGHSHVYWYRQLPEEGLKFMVYLQKENIIDESGMPKERFSAEFPKEGPSILRIQQVVRGDSAAYFCASSETSVSGQYFGPGTRLTVT.

The rearrangement links TRBV5-4 to TRBJ1-1; possible D gene TRBD1, 6 bases. The CDR3 is 16 residues long. Germline V gene lookup returns CDR1 SGHNT and CDR2 YYREEE (reference sequence). Trimming shortened V by 3 bases and J by 7 bases, and 22 bases separated the two germline ends. CDR3 loop: CASSSGTNYRTGEAFF. DNA of the CDR3: TGTGCCAGCAGCTCCGGGACAAATTACCGAACCGGTGAAGCTTTCTTT. Full variable domain (outside the CDR3, taken from reference TRBV5-4 and TRBJ1-1): ETGVTQSPTHLIKTRGQQVTLRCSSQSGHNTVSWYQQALGQGPQFIFQYYREEENGRGNFPPRFSGLQFPNYSSELNVNALELDDSALYLCASSSGTNYRTGEAFFGQGTRLTVV.

The table lists this clone with a few counts. V gene TRBV4-2 combines with J gene TRBJ1-5; tentatively, D is TRBD1 (6 bases). V gave up 1 base and J gave up 0 bases, with 7 bases separating them. This CDR3 is 15 amino acids long. The germline CDR1 and CDR2 sequences are LGHNA and YNFKEQ. The CDR3 here is CASSQGQDSNQPQHF. Written as DNA, the CDR3 is TGTGCCAGCAGCCAAGGACAGGATAGCAATCAGCCCCAGCATTTT.

This clone came up a few times. The DNA for the CDR3 is TGTGCCAGCACCACCCCCGGAAGGCTAAAAGCTTTCTTT. Protein sequence: CASTTPGRLKAFF. The chain is built from TRBV28 and TRBJ1-1; D remains ambiguous. This CDR3 has 13 residues. Trimming took off 7 bases at V and 9 bases at J, with 18 bases between the two ends. The germline V gene encodes CDR1 MDHEN and CDR2 SYDVKM.

Only a few counts were recorded for this clone. The genes are TRBV7-2 and TRBJ1-1; perhaps TRBD1 as D (6 bases). V lost 8 bases, J lost 2 bases, and 24 bases lay in between. Looked up from germline, CDR1 is SGHTA and CDR2 is FQGNSA. The CDR3 is made up of 17 amino acids. CDR3 sequence reads: CASGFGLRGRENTEAFF. The CDR3 coding sequence is TGTGCCAGCGGTTTTGGTCTCCGGGGGCGAGAAAACACTGAAGCTTTCTTT.

The J gene is TRBJ2-7, the V gene TRBV7-3, with 7 bases lining up with TRBD2. CDR1 is SGHTA and CDR2 is FQGTGA in the germline V gene. Unmatched junction bases numbered 9, after V lost 5 bases and J lost 2 bases. This CDR3 is built from 15 residues. The DNA for the CDR3 is TGTGCCAGCAGCCGGGGTAGCGGGCTTACCTACGAGCAGTACTTC. This gives the protein CASSRGSGLTYEQYF.

In nucleotides, the CDR3 is TGTGCCAGTAGTATTTATTCCGGCAAAGAGACCCAGTACTTC. Its protein product is CASSIYSGKETQYF. The J gene is TRBJ2-5, the V gene TRBV19, with D unresolved. Germline assignment: CDR1 LNHDA and CDR2 SQIVND (reference sequence). The CDR3 has 14 residues. V lost 3 bases and J lost 3, with 11 bases in between.

The chain recombines TRBV30 with TRBJ2-7; possible D gene TRBD2, 5 bases. Trimming left V 4 bases short and J 7 bases short, with 17 bases between. The CDR3 has 13 amino acids. CDR1 GTSNPN and CDR2 SVGIG come from the germline V gene (reference sequence). The CDR3: CAWTRALTKEQYF. The CDR3 DNA sequence: TGTGCCTGGACGAGGGCTCTCACGAAGGAGCAGTACTTC.

This chain connects TRBV14 to TRBJ1-2, with unresolved D. CDR1 is SGHDN, CDR2 FVKESK, per germline. CDR3 size: 15 residues. Trimming removed 0 bases at V and 2 bases at J, with 10 bases between. CDR3 amino acids: CASSQDRTVNYGYTF. The CDR3 DNA reads TGTGCCAGCAGCCAAGATCGTACAGTAAACTATGGCTACACCTTC. Full variable domain (missing parts from reference TRBV14 and TRBJ1-2): EAGVTQFPSHSVIEKGQTVTLRCDPISGHDNLYWYRRVMGKEIKFLLHFVKESKQDESGMPNNRFLAERTGGTYSTLKVQPAELEDSGVYFCASSQDRTVNYGYTFGSGTRLTVV.

The V gene is TRBV6-5, the J gene TRBJ2-1; D is tentatively TRBD1 or TRBD2 (5 bases each). V shed 7 bases and J shed 5 bases, with 18 bases lying between them. Germline lookup yields CDR1 MNHEY and CDR2 SVGAGI. The CDR3 totals 15 residues. CDR3 DNA: TGTGCCAGCACCCACAACACTTGGGACCACAATGAGCAGTTCTTC. Its protein is CASTHNTWDHNEQFF.

The rearrangement uses TRBV5-6 and TRBJ1-6, with a possible D match to TRBD1 (5 bases). The CDR3 has 15 residues. The V end lost 4 bases, the J end lost 8 bases, and 16 bases lay between the germline ends. CDR1 SGHDT and CDR2 YYEEEE come from the germline V gene. CDR3 residues: CASSALERGYSPLHF. CDR3 sequence (DNA): TGTGCCAGCAGCGCATTGGAGCGGGGCTATTCACCCCTCCACTTT.

The V and J genes are TRBV5-8 and TRBJ2-3; 8 nucleotides match TRBD2. V shed 4 bases, J shed 0 bases, and the junction held 19 bases outside the gene matches. Looked up from germline, CDR1 is SGHTS and CDR2 is YDEGEE. The CDR3 is made up of 20 amino acids. The CDR3 sequence: CASSPYLKSSGTPSTDTQYF. The CDR3 region has the DNA TGTGCCAGCAGCCCGTACCTAAAAAGTAGCGGGACCCCAAGCACAGATACGCAGTATTTT.

The rearrangement links TRBV11-1 to TRBJ2-1; TRBD1 might be the D (6 bases). Trimming left V 5 bases short and J 6 bases short, with 11 bases between. The germline CDR1 and CDR2 sequences are SGHAT and FQDESV (reference sequence). This CDR3 comprises 13 residues. DNA of the CDR3: TGTGCCAGCAGCGAAGGACAGCGCAATGAGCAGTTCTTC. Translated, it gives CASSEGQRNEQFF.